The next 7 T cell receptor beta chains were all read from a single sample in a study of cytotoxic CD8 clonotypes in ibrutinib-treated CLL. Libraries were prepared by immunoSEQ multiplex PCR; TCRdb keeps only in-frame clonotypes and omits some of them. The sample lists around 150,000 clones, approximately 80% occurring once. Sequencing used PBMCs, obtained after 36 months of ibrutinib treatment. These receptors originate from a human donor with chronic lymphocytic leukemia.

This rearrangement joins TRBV7-2 to TRBJ2-3; D is unresolved. Germline CDR1 is SGHTA and CDR2 is FQGNSA. V lost 1 base and J lost 4, with 9 bases in between. CDR3 size: 14 residues. This CDR3 reads CASSLVSVADTQYF. CDR3 nucleotide sequence: TGTGCCAGCAGCTTAGTTTCTGTCGCAGATACGCAGTATTTT.

This clone was counted a few times. V is TRBV5-1 and J is TRBJ2-1; no firm D call. The CDR3 is 13 amino acids. Looked up from germline, CDR1 is SGHRS and CDR2 is YFSETQ. The V gene lost 5 bases and the J gene lost 2 bases, with 8 bases spanning the gap. CDR3 loop: CASSSDAYNEQFF. The CDR3 DNA is TGCGCCAGCAGTTCAGACGCCTACAATGAGCAGTTCTTC.

V and J are TRBV18 and TRBJ2-6, with D possibly TRBD1 on 5 matching bases. V was cut by 3 bases and J by 2 bases, with 23 bases left in between. Germline V CDR1 and CDR2: KGHSH, LQKENI. The CDR3 length is 20 residues. The CDR3 bases are TGTGCCAGCTCACCCGTCTCGCCCAACGCCTGGGGCCCTGGGGCCAACGTCCTGACTTTC. Encoded protein: CASSPVSPNAWGPGANVLTF.

The gene calls are TRBV5-8 and TRBJ1-4, with a weak D call TRBD1 (5 bases). The CDR3 is 13 residues long. V was pared by 4 bases and J by 7 bases, with 11 bases between. CDR1 is SGHTS, CDR2 YDEGEE, per germline. CDR3 sequence (DNA): TGTGCCAGCAGCGGGAGCGGGGCTGAAAAACTGTTTTTT. Translation gives CASSGSGAEKLFF.

The V gene is TRBV7-9, the J gene TRBJ1-1; the D gene is possibly TRBD1 (5 bases). Between the trimmed V and J ends, which lost 2 bases and 0 bases, there was a span of 13 bases. The CDR3 runs to 16 residues. CDR1 and CDR2 from the germline V gene are SEHNR and FQNEAQ (reference sequence). CDR3 protein: CASSLSWGTVNTEAFF. The CDR3 DNA reads as TGTGCCAGCAGCTTAAGTTGGGGGACCGTGAACACTGAAGCTTTCTTT.

The V call is TRBV19, the J call TRBJ1-5; D gene unclear. Germline V gene data show CDR1 as LNHDA and CDR2 as SQIVND (reference sequence). V was pared by 1 base and J by 6 bases, with 7 bases between. This CDR3 region has 13 residues. CDR3 sequence (DNA): TGTGCCAGTAGTATAGGACTTTTTCAGCCCCAGCATTTT. Protein: CASSIGLFQPQHF.

This clone appeared a few times. This sequence joins TRBV5-1 and TRBJ2-7; 11 nucleotides match TRBD1. The junction had 10 bases not matched to a gene; V was cut back by 6 bases and J by 5 bases. CDR1 SGHRS and CDR2 YFSETQ come from the germline V gene. The CDR3 covers 15 residues. The CDR3 nucleotides read TGCGCCAGCACCCCCTTCCGGGACAGGGGGAACGAGCAGTACTTC. Translation gives CASTPFRDRGNEQYF.